The entry below describes one T cell receptor (beta chain). The sample holds a few counts of this clonotype. The antigen it recognizes is unknown. A read error may account for a junction end that differs from germline. The library was prepared using 5' RACE. Data came from an Illumina HiSeq 2500. A second PCR of about 7 to 12 cycles was performed with a sample-barcoded 5' primer and a J-beta primer mix. Each TCR beta cDNA molecule received a unique molecular identifier from a template-switch 5' adaptor carrying 12 random nucleotides. Each sample yielded at least 3 million CDR3-containing paired-end reads. The Mint cDNA synthesis kit, primed by a TRBC-specific oligonucleotide, was used to synthesize first-strand cDNA from all RNA. After uracil-DNA glycosylase treatment, a first 18-cycle PCR used universal primers M1SS and BC2_uni_R on all cDNA. The source study handled its data this way. Normalization of each sample was performed by random selection of 1 million high-quality reads, each carrying a distinct molecular identifier. Reads sharing molecular identifiers were discarded rather than binned into consensus sequences. MiTCR, set to a Q25 quality threshold and the strictest error-elimination algorithm, was used for CDR3 identification, clonotype clustering and error correction. A nonparametric unseen species model with Euler transformation was used to estimate lower-bound total TCR beta diversity. The public sequencing data were trimmed at Q25 with fastp and processed into clonotypes with MiXCR by TCRdb, which kept only in-frame beta chains. Rows merge per CDR3 protein into single entries with the most common DNA and genes. TCRdb's processing, not the authors' own work, is the source of the V and J calls. In this sample the table shows some 760,000 distinct CDR3 sequences, approximately 25% of which occur a single time. The ten largest clones add up to 9.4% of the sample.

CDR1 and CDR2, looked up from the germline V gene, are SGHTA and FQGTGA. The CDR3, from cysteine to phenylalanine, totals 13 residues. This entry keeps only the CDR3 DNA: 39 bases, framed from base 1. This sample is drawn from a study of blood T cells in healthy people across ages (dated by TCRdb to about 2015). Regarding the research as a whole: In model experiments, roughly one uniquely barcoded TCR beta cDNA molecule per two T cells was captured by template switching. Age-related changes in TCR beta repertoire diversity were measured in the study by deep sequencing normalized with unique cDNA molecular identifiers. For two donors (one aged 18 to 30 and one aged 80 or older), the study analyzed two additional independent replicas of 1 million unique cDNA reads from the same blood draw. The donors were split into four age groups: young (average about 15 years), middle-aged (roughly 39), aged (approximately 59) and long-lived (roughly 88). Here is what the overall study found, with its caveats: A strong correlation was found between observed TCR beta diversity and the percentage of naive T cells measured by flow cytometry. As age increased, observed TCR beta diversity per million T cells dropped in a roughly linear way, and a significant reduction was already evident by age 40. Total diversity estimates from one million sequenced T cells were considered lower bounds and underestimates. Donor CMV infection status was unknown, potentially confounding age-related changes in expanded clonotypes. The long-lived group showed more naive CD4+ T cells, fewer expanded clones and increased TCR diversity than the aged group, suggesting age selection. Bulk unsorted PBMC profiling prevented conclusive comparison of naive and antigen-experienced compartments.

The donors were about 40 Caucasian individuals from Russia, aged roughly 6 to 95 years, who were systemically healthy. Each donor gave about 9.7 milliliters of peripheral blood, drawn into EDTA-treated Vacutainer tubes. Ficoll-Paque density-gradient centrifugation was used to isolate PBMCs, with at least 6.5 million per sample. Total RNA, at least 6 micrograms per sample, was extracted from PBMCs with Trizol reagent. For every donor, an aliquot of PBMCs went through flow cytometry to measure the percentages of naive CD45RAhigh/CD27high T cells. The data also belong to a second study, concerning T cells of mothers and their children. In that second paper, the authors write: Nine systemically healthy Caucasian individuals, comprising three mothers and their six children, were included as donors. cDNA synthesis consumed the entire amount of extracted RNA, loaded at 1.5 ug RNA in each 15 ul reaction. Sample barcodes and 2-4 random nucleotides were added via the M1S primer in the second PCR. Over 9 million TCR beta CDR3 reads were obtained for each mother, and some 3 million reads were obtained for each child. Thymic selection similarly shapes TCR recombination output in related and unrelated pairs, with minor effect from inherited differences. Normalized repertoire overlap in related mother-child pairs was always slightly higher than in unrelated mother-child pairs, but the difference was never significant. No persistent microchimeric T cell clones were found, with a detection sensitivity of around 100 clones per million clonotypes. In the study, deep NGS was used to compare the TCR beta repertoires of mothers and children, and features distinguishing related mother-child pairs from unrelated individuals were sought. On average, the children were roughly 12 +/- 4 years old, while the mothers were around 40 +/- 4 years old. After adapter ligation with NEBNext reagents, the libraries were sequenced on Illumina HiSeq 2000 with 100+100 nt paired-end reads. Mother and child libraries were prepared a month apart and sequenced in separate runs to prevent cross-contamination. For each donor, somewhere between roughly 450,000 and 2,100,000 distinct TCR beta clonotypes were identified. Naive TCR beta clonotypes were estimated from low-frequency clonotypes matched to each donor's FACS-determined naive share, without sorting.

The receptor chain draws on TRBV7-3 and TRBJ2-1, with 9 bases in between that match TRBD2. The source of this sequence is a boy aged 10-17 years in good health. Sequencing used blood. CDR3 sequence: CASGPSGVNERFF. The nucleotide sequence is TGTGCCAGCGGGCCTAGCGGGGTGAATGAGCGGTTCTTC.